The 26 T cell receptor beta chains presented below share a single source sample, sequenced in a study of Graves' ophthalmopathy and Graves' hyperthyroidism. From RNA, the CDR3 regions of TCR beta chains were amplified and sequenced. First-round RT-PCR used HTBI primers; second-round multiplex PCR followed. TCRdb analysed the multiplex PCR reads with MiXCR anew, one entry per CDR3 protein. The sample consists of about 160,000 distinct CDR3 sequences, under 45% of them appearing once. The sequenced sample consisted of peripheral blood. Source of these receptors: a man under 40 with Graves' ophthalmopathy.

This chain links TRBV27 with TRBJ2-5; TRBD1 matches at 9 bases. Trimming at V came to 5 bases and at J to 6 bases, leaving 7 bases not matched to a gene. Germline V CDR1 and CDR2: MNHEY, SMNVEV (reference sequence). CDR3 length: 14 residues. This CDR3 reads CASSPGDRAKTQYF. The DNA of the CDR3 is TGTGCCAGCAGTCCAGGGGACAGGGCGAAGACCCAGTACTTC.

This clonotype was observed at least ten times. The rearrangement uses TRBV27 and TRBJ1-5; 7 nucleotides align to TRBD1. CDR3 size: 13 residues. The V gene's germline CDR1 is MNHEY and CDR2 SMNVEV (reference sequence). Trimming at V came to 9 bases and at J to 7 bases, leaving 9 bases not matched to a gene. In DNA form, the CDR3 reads TGTGCCAGATTCTACAGGGGCATGCAGCCCCAGCATTTT. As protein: CARFYRGMQPQHF.

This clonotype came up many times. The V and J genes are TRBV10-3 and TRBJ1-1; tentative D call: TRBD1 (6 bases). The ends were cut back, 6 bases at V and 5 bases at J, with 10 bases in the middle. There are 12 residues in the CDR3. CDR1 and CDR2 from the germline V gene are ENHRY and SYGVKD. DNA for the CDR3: TGTGCCATCAGGGGGCAGGGGACTGAAGCTTTCTTT. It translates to CAIRGQGTEAFF.

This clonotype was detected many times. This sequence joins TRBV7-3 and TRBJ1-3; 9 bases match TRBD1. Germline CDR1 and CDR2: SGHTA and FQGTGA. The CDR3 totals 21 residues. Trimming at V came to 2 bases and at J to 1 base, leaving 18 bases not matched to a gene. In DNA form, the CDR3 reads TGTGCCAGCAGCTTACCGTCGAGGGACAGGGAAGAAGCGTTTTCTGGAAACACCATATATTTT. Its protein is CASSLPSRDREEAFSGNTIYF.

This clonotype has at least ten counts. The CDR3 region is CASSYSHTQGAAYEQYF. The CDR3 nucleotides read TGTGCCAGCAGTTACTCCCATACTCAGGGGGCGGCCTACGAGCAGTACTTC. The chain recombines TRBV12-3 or TRBV12-4 with TRBJ2-7, with 8 positions matching TRBD1. The CDR3 spans 17 residues. The junction had 13 bases not matched to a gene; V was cut back by 4 bases and J by 2 bases.

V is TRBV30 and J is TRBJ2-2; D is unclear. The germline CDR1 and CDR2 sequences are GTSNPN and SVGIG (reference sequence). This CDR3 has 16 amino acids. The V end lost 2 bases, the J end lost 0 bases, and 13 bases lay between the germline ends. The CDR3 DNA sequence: TGTGCCTGGAGTAAGTCGTACGCGTCGAACACCGGGGAGCTGTTTTTT. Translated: CAWSKSYASNTGELFF.

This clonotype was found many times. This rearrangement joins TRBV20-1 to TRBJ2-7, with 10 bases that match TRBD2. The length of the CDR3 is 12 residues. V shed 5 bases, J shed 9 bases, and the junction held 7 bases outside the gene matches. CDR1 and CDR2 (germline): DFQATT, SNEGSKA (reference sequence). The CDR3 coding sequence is TGCAGTGCTCGGGCTAGCGGGAGCGGGCAGTACTTC. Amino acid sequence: CSARASGSGQYF.

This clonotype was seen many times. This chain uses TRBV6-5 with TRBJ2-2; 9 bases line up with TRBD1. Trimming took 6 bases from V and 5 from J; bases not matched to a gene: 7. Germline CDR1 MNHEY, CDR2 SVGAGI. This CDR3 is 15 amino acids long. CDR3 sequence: CASSLTGGLTGELFF. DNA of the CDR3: TGTGCCAGCAGCTTGACAGGGGGACTAACCGGGGAGCTGTTTTTT.

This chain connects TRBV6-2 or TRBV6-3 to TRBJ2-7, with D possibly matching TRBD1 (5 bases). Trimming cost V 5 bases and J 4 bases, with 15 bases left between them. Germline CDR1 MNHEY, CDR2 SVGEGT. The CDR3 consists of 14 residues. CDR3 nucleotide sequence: TGTGCCAGCAGTACTTTGACAGAGCTGTACGAGCAGTACTTC. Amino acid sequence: CASSTLTELYEQYF.

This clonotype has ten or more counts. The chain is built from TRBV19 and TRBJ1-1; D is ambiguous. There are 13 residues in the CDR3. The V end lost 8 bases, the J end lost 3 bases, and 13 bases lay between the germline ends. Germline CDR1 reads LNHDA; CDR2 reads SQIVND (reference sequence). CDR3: CASSPRLDTEAFF. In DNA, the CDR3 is TGTGCCAGTTCGCCCCGGCTGGACACTGAAGCTTTCTTT.

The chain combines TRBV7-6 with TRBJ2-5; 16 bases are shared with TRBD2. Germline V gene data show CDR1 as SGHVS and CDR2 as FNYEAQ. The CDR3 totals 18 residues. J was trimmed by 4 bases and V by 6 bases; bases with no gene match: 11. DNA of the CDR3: TGTGCCAGCAGTCCAAACCAGGGACTAGCGGGAGGGCCAGAGACCCAGTACTTC. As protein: CASSPNQGLAGGPETQYF.

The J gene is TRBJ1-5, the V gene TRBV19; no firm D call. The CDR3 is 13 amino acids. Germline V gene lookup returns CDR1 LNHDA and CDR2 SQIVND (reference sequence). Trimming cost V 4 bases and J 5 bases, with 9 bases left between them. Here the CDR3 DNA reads TGTGCCAGTAGTACCACCGAACATCAGCCCCAGCATTTT. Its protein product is CASSTTEHQPQHF.

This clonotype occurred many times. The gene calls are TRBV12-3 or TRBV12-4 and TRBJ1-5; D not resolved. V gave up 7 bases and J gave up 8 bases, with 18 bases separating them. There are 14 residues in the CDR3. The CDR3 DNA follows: TGTGCCAGCACCTTGAGAACACCACTTGAGCCCCAGCATTTT. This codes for CASTLRTPLEPQHF.

Written as DNA, the CDR3 is TGTGCCAGCAGACTCCCGTCGACAGGGGGCGGTAACTATGGCTACACCTTC. Its protein is CASRLPSTGGGNYGYTF. The rearrangement uses TRBV6-2 or TRBV6-3 and TRBJ1-2; 10 bases are a match to TRBD1. This CDR3 is built from 17 residues. CDR1 MNHEY and CDR2 SVGEGT come from the germline V gene. With V trimmed by 6 bases and J by 1 base, 11 bases remained unmatched.

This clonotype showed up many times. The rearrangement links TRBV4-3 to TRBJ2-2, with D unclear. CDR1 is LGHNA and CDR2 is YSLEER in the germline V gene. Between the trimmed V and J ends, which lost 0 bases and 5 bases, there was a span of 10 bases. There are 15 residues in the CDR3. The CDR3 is CASSQDHAGTGELFF. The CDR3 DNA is TGCGCCAGCAGCCAAGATCACGCAGGAACCGGGGAGCTGTTTTTT.

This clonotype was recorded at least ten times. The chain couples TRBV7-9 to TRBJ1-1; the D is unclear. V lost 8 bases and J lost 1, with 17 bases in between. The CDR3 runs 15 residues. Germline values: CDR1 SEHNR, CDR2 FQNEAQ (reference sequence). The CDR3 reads CASRSWPSANTEAFF. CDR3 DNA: TGTGCCAGCCGCTCTTGGCCGTCGGCGAACACTGAAGCTTTCTTT.

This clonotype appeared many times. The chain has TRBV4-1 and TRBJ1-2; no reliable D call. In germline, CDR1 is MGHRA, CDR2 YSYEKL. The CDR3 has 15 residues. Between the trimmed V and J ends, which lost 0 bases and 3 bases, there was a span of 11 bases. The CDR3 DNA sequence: TGCGCCAGCAGCCAAGATGAGACATATGACTATGGCTACACCTTC. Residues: CASSQDETYDYGYTF.

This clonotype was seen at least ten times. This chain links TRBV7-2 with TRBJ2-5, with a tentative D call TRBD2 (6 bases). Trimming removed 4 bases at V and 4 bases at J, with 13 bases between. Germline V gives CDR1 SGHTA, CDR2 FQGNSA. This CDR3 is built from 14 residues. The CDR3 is CASSSAYGGETQYF. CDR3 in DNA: TGTGCCAGCAGCTCGGCCTACGGGGGAGAGACCCAGTACTTC.

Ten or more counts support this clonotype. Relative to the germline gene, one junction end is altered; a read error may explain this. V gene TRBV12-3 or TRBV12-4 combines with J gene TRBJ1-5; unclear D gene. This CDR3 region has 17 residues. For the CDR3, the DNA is TGTGCCAGCAGTTTAGGATGGGCAGTTAATAGCAGTCAGCCCCAGCATTTT. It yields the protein CASSLGWAVNSSQPQHF.

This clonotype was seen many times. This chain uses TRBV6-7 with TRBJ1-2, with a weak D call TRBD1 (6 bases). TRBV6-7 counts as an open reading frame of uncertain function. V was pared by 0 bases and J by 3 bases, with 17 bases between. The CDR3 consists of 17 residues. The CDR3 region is CASSYSETRGAYYGYTF. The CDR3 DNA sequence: TGTGCCAGCAGTTACTCGGAAACGCGGGGGGCGTACTATGGCTACACCTTC.

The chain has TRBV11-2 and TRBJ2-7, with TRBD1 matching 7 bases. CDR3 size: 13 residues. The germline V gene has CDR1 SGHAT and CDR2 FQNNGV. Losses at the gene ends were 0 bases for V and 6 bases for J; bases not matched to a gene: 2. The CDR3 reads CASSLDHRGEQYF. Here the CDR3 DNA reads TGTGCCAGCAGCTTAGATCACAGGGGCGAGCAGTACTTC.

The CDR3 nucleotides are TGTGCCAGCAGTTTTGGGGGGGAGGGCAATCAGCCCCAGCATTTT. Translating gives CASSFGGEGNQPQHF. The rearrangement links TRBV12-3 or TRBV12-4 to TRBJ1-5, with D possibly matching TRBD1 (5 bases). CDR3 length: 15 residues. Trimming stripped 3 bases from V and 2 bases from J, with 11 bases between.

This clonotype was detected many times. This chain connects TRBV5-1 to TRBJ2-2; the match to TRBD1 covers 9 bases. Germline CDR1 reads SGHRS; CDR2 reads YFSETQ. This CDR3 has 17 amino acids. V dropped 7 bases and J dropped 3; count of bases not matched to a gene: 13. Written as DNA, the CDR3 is TGCGCCAGCGGGACAGGGAAGCTTCCTCCTCACACCGGGGAGCTGTTTTTT. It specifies CASGTGKLPPHTGELFF.

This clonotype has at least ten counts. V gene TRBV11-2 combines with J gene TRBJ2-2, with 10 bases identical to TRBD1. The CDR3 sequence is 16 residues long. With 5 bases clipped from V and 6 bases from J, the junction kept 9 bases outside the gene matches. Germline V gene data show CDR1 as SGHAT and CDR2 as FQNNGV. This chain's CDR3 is CASSRGQGVGAGELFF. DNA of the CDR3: TGTGCCAGCAGCCGCGGACAGGGGGTAGGGGCCGGGGAGCTGTTTTTT.

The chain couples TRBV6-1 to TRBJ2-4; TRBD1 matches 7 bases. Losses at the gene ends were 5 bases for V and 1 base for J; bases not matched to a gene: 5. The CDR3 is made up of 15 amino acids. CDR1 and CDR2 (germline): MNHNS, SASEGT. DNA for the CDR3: TGTGCCAGCAGTACAGGGGATTTCGCCAAAAACATTCAGTACTTC. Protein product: CASSTGDFAKNIQYF.

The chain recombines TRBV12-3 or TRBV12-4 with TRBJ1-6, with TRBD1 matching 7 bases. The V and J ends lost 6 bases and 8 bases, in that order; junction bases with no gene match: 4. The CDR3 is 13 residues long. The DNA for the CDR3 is TGTGCCAGCAGAGGGGGCGATGATTCACCCCTCCACTTT. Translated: CASRGGDDSPLHF.